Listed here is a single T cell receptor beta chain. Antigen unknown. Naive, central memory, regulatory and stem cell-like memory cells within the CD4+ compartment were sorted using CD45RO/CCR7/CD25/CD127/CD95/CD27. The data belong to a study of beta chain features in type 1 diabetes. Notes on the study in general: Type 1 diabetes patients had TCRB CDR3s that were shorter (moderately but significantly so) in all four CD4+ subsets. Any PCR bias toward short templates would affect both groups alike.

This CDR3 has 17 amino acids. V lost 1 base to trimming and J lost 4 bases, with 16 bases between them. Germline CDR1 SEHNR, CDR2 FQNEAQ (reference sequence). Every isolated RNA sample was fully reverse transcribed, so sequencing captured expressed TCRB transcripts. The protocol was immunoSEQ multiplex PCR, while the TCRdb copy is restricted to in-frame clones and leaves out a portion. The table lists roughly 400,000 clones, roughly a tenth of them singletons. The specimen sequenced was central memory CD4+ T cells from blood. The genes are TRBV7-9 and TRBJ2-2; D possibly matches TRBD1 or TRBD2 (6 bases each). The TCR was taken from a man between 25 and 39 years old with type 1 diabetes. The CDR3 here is CASSLVGGSYLTGELFF. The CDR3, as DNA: TGTGCCAGCAGCTTAGTAGGGGGGAGTTATCTCACCGGGGAGCTGTTTTTT.